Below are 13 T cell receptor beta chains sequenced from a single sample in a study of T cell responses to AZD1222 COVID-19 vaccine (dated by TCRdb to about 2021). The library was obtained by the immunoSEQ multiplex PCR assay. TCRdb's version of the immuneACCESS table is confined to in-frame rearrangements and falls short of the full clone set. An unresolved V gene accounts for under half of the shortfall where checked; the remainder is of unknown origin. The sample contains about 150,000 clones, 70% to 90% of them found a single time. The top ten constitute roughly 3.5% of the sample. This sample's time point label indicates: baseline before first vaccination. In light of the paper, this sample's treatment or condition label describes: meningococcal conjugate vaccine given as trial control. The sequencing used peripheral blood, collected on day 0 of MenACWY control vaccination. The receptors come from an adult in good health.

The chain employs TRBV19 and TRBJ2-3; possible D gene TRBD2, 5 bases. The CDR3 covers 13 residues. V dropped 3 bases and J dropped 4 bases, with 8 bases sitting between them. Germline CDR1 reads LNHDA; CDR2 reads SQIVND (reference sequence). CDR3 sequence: CASSILGADTQYF. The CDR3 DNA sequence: TGTGCCAGTAGTATTTTGGGAGCAGATACGCAGTATTTT.

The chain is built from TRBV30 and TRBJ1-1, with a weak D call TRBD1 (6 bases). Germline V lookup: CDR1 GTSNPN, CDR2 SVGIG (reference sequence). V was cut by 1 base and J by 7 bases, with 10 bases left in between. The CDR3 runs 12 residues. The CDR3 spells CAWSETGNEAFF. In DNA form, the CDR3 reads TGTGCCTGGAGTGAAACAGGGAATGAAGCTTTCTTT.

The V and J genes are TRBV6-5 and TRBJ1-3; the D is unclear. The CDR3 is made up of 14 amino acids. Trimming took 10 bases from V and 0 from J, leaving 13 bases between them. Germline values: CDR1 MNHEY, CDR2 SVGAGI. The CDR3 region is CATHPRSSGNTIYF. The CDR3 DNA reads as TGTGCCACTCACCCCCGCAGCTCTGGAAACACCATATATTTT.

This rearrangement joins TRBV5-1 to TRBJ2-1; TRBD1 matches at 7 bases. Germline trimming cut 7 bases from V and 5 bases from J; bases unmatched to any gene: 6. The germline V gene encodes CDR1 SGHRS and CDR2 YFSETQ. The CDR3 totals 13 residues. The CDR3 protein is CASLGTENNEQFF. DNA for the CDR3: TGCGCCAGCCTCGGGACAGAGAACAATGAGCAGTTCTTC. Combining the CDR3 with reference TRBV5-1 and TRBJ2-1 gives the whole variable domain KAGVTQTPRYLIKTRGQQVTLSCSPISGHRSVSWYQQTPGQGLQFLFEYFSETQRNKGNFPGRFSGRQFSNSRSEMNVSTLELGDSALYLCASLGTENNEQFFGPGTRLTVL.

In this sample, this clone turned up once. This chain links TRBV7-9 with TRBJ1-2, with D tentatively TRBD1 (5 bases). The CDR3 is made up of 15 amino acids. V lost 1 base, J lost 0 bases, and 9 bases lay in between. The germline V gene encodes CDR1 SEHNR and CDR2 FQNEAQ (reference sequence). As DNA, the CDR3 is TGTGCCAGCAGCTTAGGGCAGGGACCTAACTATGGCTACACCTTC. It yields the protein CASSLGQGPNYGYTF.

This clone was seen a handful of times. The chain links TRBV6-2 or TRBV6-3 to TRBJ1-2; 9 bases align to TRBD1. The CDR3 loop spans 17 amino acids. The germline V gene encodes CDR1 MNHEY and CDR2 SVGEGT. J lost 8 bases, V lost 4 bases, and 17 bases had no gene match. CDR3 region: CASSFLLRTGEAEGYTF. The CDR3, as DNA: TGTGCCAGCAGTTTTCTCCTCCGGACAGGGGAAGCGGAGGGCTACACCTTC.

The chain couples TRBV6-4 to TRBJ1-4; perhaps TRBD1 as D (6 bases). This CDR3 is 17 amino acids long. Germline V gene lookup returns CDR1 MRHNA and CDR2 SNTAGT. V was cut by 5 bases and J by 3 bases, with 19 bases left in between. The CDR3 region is CASSLFPRGAPNEKLFF. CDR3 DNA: TGTGCCAGCAGTCTCTTCCCCAGGGGCGCACCTAATGAAAAACTGTTTTTT.

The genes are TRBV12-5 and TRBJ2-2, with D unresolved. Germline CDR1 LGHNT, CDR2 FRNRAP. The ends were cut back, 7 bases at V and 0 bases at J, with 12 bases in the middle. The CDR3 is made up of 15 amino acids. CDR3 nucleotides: TGTGCTAGTGCCCCAAAGAAACCGAACACCGGGGAGCTGTTTTTT. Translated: CASAPKKPNTGELFF.

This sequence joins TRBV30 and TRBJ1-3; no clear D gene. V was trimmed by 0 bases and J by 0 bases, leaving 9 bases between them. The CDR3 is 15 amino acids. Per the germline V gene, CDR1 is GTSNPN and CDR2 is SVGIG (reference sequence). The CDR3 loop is CAWSVKGISGNTIYF. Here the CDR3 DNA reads TGTGCCTGGAGTGTGAAGGGTATCTCTGGAAACACCATATATTTT.

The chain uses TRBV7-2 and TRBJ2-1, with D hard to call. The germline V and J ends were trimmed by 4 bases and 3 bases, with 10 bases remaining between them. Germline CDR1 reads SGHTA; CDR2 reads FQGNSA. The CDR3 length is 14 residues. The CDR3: CASSSERFYNEQFF. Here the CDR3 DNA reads TGTGCCAGCAGCTCCGAACGGTTCTACAATGAGCAGTTCTTC.

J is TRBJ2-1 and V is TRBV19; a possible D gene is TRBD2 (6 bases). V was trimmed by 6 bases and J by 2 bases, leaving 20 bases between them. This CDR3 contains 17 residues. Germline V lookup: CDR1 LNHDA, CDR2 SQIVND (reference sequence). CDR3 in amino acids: CASSLGEASSPYNEQFF. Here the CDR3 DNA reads TGTGCCAGTAGCTTAGGGGAGGCCTCCAGCCCCTACAATGAGCAGTTCTTC.

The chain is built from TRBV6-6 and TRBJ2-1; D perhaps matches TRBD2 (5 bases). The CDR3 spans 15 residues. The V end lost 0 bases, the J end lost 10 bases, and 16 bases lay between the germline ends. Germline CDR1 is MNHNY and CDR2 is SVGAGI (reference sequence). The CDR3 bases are TGTGCCAGCAGTTACTCGGGTCCCCGGACTGGAGAGCAGTTCTTC. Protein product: CASSYSGPRTGEQFF.

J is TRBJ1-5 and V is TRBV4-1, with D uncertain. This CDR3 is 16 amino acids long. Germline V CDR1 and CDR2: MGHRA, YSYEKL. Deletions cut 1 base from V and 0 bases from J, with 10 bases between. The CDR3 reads CASSQVVAHSNQPQHF. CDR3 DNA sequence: TGCGCCAGCAGCCAAGTCGTAGCTCATAGCAATCAGCCCCAGCATTTT.